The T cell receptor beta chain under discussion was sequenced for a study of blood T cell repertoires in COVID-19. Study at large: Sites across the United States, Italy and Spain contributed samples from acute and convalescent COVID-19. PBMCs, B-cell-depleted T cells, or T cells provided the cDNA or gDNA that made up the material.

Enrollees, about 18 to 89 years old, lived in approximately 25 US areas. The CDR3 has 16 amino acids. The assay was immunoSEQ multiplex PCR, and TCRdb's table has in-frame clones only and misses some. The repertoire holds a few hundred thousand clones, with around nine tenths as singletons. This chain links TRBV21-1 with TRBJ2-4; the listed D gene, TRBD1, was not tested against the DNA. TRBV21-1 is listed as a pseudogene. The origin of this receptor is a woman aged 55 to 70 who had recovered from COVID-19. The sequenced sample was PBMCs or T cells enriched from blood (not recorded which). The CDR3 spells CASSKEKGLAKNIQYF. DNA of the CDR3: TGTGCCAGCAGCAAAGAGAAGGGGTTAGCCAAAAACATTCAGTACTTC.